This T cell receptor (beta chain) was obtained from a study of blood T cell repertoires in COVID-19. The data were produced by immunoSEQ multiplex PCR, yet TCRdb's version contains in-frame clones alone and is incomplete. The sample consists of 240,000 or so clones, approximately 86% of them appearing once. CDR1 SGHNT and CDR2 YYREEE come from the germline V gene (reference sequence). The CDR3 is 14 amino acids. J gave up 6 bases and V 4 bases, and 8 bases lay outside the gene matches. This chain links TRBV5-4 with TRBJ2-7, with TRBD2 matching 9 bases. The source material was peripheral blood. The clonotype originates from a woman aged 25 to 39 who had recovered from COVID-19. In DNA, the CDR3 is TGTGCCAGCAGCAAGGTGGCTAGCGGGGCCGAGCAGTACTTC. It yields the protein CASSKVASGAEQYF.